A selection of T cell receptor beta chains follows, all from one sample in a study of OX40 agonist ivuxolimab in advanced cancers. Data came from immunoSEQ multiplex PCR; TCRdb stores just in-frame clones and leaves some out. This table has approximately 67,000 clones, 70% to 90% appearing once. The specimen comprised CD4+ or CD8+ T cells sorted from blood, sampled in a trial of the OX40 agonist ivuxolimab. Receptors originate from an adult with an advanced solid tumor such as melanoma, head and neck, liver or kidney cancer. Both conserved end residues are part of each CDR3. The D gene is left open where the match is weak. The listing skips clone size in some rows; elsewhere it reads once, few, many or a size class.

>-|-|TRBV2|TRBJ1-1
TGTGCCAGCAGTCAGGGGCATTTTGCTGAAGCTTTCTTT
CASSQGHFAEAFF
>TRBD2|-|TRBV5-1|TRBJ2-7
TGCGCCAGCAGCCTGACCGGGGGGGCGGGTGAGCAGTACTTC
CASSLTGGAGEQYF
>-|few|TRBV6-5|TRBJ1-2
TGTGCCAGCAGTTACTCCGGCGCTGGCTACACCTTC
CASSYSGAGYTF
>TRBD2|-|TRBV4-2|TRBJ2-1
TGTGCCAGCAGCCTCGCGGGACTAGCGGGTAATGAGCAGTTCTTC
CASSLAGLAGNEQFF
>TRBD1|once|TRBV5-4|TRBJ2-2
TGTGCCAGCAGCACCCGACAGGGGCGGGACACCGGGGAGCTGTTTTTT
CASSTRQGRDTGELFF
>-|-|TRBV30|TRBJ2-2
TGTGCCTGGAGTGATCCAGGGGCGGACACCGGGGAGCTGTTTTTT
CAWSDPGADTGELFF
>-|few|TRBV5-4|TRBJ2-3
TGTGCCAGCGGAGTTGTTGGGCGGACTCCTAGCACAGATACGCAGTATTTT
CASGVVGRTPSTDTQYF
>-|-|TRBV13|TRBJ2-7
TGTGCCAGCAGCTTAGGCCCACAGGGTGGCGACGAGCAGTACTTC
CASSLGPQGGDEQYF
>TRBD2|-|TRBV9|TRBJ2-4
TGTGCCAGCAGCGTGCGGGAGGGCCGGGACATTCAGTACTTC
CASSVREGRDIQYF
>-|-|TRBV4-1|TRBJ2-5
TGCGCCAGCAGCCGGACTCTAGGAGAGACCCAGTACTTC
CASSRTLGETQYF
>TRBD1|few|TRBV11-2|TRBJ2-1
TGTGCCAGCAGCCCTGACAGGGATCAATACAATGAGCAGTTCTTC
CASSPDRDQYNEQFF
>-|-|TRBV9|TRBJ2-3
TGTGCCAGCAGCGTAGGGCTAGCCGCAGATACGCAGTATTTT
CASSVGLAADTQYF
>TRBD1|-|TRBV19|TRBJ2-5
TGTGCCAGTAGTAGGGGGACAGGGGGTATGGAGACCCAGTACTTC
CASSRGTGGMETQYF
>TRBD2|-|TRBV5-6|TRBJ2-2
TGTGCCAGCAGCCTCGGGACTAGCAGCCTCGCGAACACCGGGGAGCTGTTTTTT
CASSLGTSSLANTGELFF
>-|-|TRBV29-1|TRBJ1-1
TGCAGCGTCGTCGGGCCTGCGAACACTGAAGCTTTCTTT
CSVVGPANTEAFF
>-|few|TRBV7-3|TRBJ1-5
TGTGCCAGCAGCCTAGAACAGAATCAGCCCCAGCATTTT
CASSLEQNQPQHF
>-|once|TRBV28|TRBJ2-1
TGTGCCAGCAGTTTCTTGGTCCGGGCCTACAATGAGCAGTTCTTC
CASSFLVRAYNEQFF
>-|-|TRBV21-1|TRBJ2-2
TGTGCCAGCAGCCCAGACAGGGTGTCGTCCGGGGAGCTGTTTTTT
CASSPDRVSSGELFF
>TRBD2|-|TRBV5-1|TRBJ2-5
TGCGCCAGCAGCACCGAGCGGGAGGGTTGGGAGACCCAGTACTTC
CASSTEREGWETQYF
>TRBD1|-|TRBV5-6|TRBJ2-5
TGTGCCAGCAGGGAGGAGGGACAGGGGGAGTTAGAGACCCAGTACTTC
CASREEGQGELETQYF
>-|-|TRBV7-2|TRBJ2-2
TGTGCCAGCAGCTACCCGAACACCGGGGAGCTGTTTTTT
CASSYPNTGELFF
>TRBD1|-|TRBV4-1|TRBJ1-2
TGCGCCAGCAGACACTCGGACAGGGCGCTCTATGGCTACACCTTC
CASRHSDRALYGYTF
>-|-|TRBV19|TRBJ1-4
TGTGCCAGTAGCTCTGGCACAGCTTGGGCTAATGAAAAACTGTTTTTT
CASSSGTAWANEKLFF
>TRBD1|-|TRBV9|TRBJ1-1
TGTGCCAGCAGCGCAACAGGGGCGATGAACACTGAAGCTTTCTTT
CASSATGAMNTEAFF
>TRBD1|-|TRBV28|TRBJ1-2
TGTGCCAGCAGTCCGCCGGGACAGGTTCGCGGCTACACCTTC
CASSPPGQVRGYTF
>-|-|TRBV5-8|TRBJ1-5
TGTGCCAGCAGCCCCGGTCGGGACTCTTCGAACAATCAGCCCCAGCATTTT
CASSPGRDSSNNQPQHF
>-|-|TRBV7-2|TRBJ1-1
TGTGCCAGCAGCTTAGCGTTTGGGAGGGCTGAAGCTTTCTTT
CASSLAFGRAEAFF
>-|-|TRBV5-3|TRBJ1-1
TGTGCCAGAAGCTTTGAGGAAGGAAACACTGAAGCTTTCTTT
CARSFEEGNTEAFF
>-|-|TRBV27|TRBJ1-1
TGTGCCAGCACCGTGGGGGGGGGAACTGAAGCTTTCTTT
CASTVGGGTEAFF
>TRBD2|-|TRBV4-1|TRBJ2-7
TGTGCCAGCAGCCCCGGGACTAGACCCGAGCAGTACTTC
CASSPGTRPEQYF
>TRBD2|-|TRBV2|TRBJ2-2
TGTGCCAGCGCCTACCAGGAGGGAGGGGCCGGGGAGCTGTTTTTT
CASAYQEGGAGELFF
>-|-|TRBV28|TRBJ2-1
TGTGCCAGCAGTTTACGGGCTGAGCAGTTCTTC
CASSLRAEQFF
>TRBD2|-|TRBV7-3|TRBJ2-3
TGTGCCAGCAGCCCCGGGACTAGCGGGGGTCTGGATACGCAGTATTTT
CASSPGTSGGLDTQYF
>-|-|TRBV5-4|TRBJ1-3
TGTGCCAGCAGCTTTCAAGAGTTAAACACCATATATTTT
CASSFQELNTIYF
>-|-|TRBV9|TRBJ1-5
TGTGCCAGCAGCGTAGCTGGACAATTAAATCAGCCCCAGCATTTT
CASSVAGQLNQPQHF
>-|-|TRBV5-6|TRBJ1-1
TGTGCCAGCAGCTTGATTTCCGGACCTGAAGCTTTCTTT
CASSLISGPEAFF
>-|-|TRBV28|TRBJ2-6
TGTGCCAGCAGTTTGATTTGGGCGGAACCGTCTGGGGCCAACGTCCTGACTTTC
CASSLIWAEPSGANVLTF
>-|-|TRBV2|TRBJ1-4
TGTGCCAGCAGTGTGCCGGCGAATGAAAAACTGTTTTTT
CASSVPANEKLFF
>-|once|TRBV7-2|TRBJ1-5
TGTGCCAGCAGCCCGATCGCGGGCACTGTCATTCAGCCCCAGCATTTT
CASSPIAGTVIQPQHF
>-|-|TRBV6-5|TRBJ1-2
TGTGCCAGCAGTTACACCGAGAACTATGGCTACACCTTC
CASSYTENYGYTF
>TRBD2|-|TRBV28|TRBJ2-7
TGTGCCAGCAGTTACCTAACACGGGGCCCGGGGGGCTACGAGCAGTACTTC
CASSYLTRGPGGYEQYF
>TRBD2|-|TRBV28|TRBJ2-7
TGTGCCAGCAGATGGGGGGGGTCCAACGAGCAGTACTTC
CASRWGGSNEQYF
>-|-|TRBV6-1|TRBJ2-3
TGTGCCAGCAGTCCTAGCTCAGATACGCAGTATTTT
CASSPSSDTQYF
>TRBD2|-|TRBV2|TRBJ2-1
TGTGCCAGCAGACGCGGGACTAGCGGGAGTCTCCACAATGAGCAGTTCTTC
CASRRGTSGSLHNEQFF
>TRBD2|once|TRBV2|TRBJ2-5
TGTGCCAGCAGTGAAACCCTAGCGGCAGCTACGTACCAAGAGACCCAGTACTTC
CASSETLAAATYQETQYF
>TRBD2|-|TRBV10-3|TRBJ2-3
TGTGCCATCAGCCCTAGTTTAGCGGGAGCTGGCCGGGGCACAGATACGCAGTATTTT
CAISPSLAGAGRGTDTQYF
>-|-|TRBV6-6|TRBJ1-2
TGTGCCAGTACGTCAATCGGGCAGGGGCATGGCGGCTACACCTTC
CASTSIGQGHGGYTF
>TRBD1|-|TRBV19|TRBJ2-5
TGTGCCAGTAGTATGGGACAGGCCCAAGGGGAGACCCAGTACTTC
CASSMGQAQGETQYF
>-|-|TRBV9|TRBJ2-3
TGTGCCAGCAGCGATCGGGTCACAGATACGCAGTATTTT
CASSDRVTDTQYF
>-|once|TRBV27|TRBJ2-5
TGTGCCAGCGGAATACAGGGAGGAGAGACCCAGTACTTC
CASGIQGGETQYF
>TRBD2|-|TRBV19|TRBJ2-7
TGTGCCAGTAGTATTTCCGGACTAGCGGGAGTCGTATACGAGCAGTACTTC
CASSISGLAGVVYEQYF
>-|-|TRBV5-1|TRBJ2-5
TGCGCCAGCAGCTTCGCGCCGGGATTAGTAGATCAAGAGACCCAGTACTTC
CASSFAPGLVDQETQYF
>-|-|TRBV10-3|TRBJ2-1
TGTGCCATCAGTGAGACTGCCTCCTACAATGAGCAGTTCTTC
CAISETASYNEQFF